A selection of T cell receptor beta chains follows, all from one sample in a study of T cells after yellow fever vaccination. In TCRdb, the 5' RACE reads were re-called with MiXCR into one record per CDR3 protein. Of over 110,000 distinct CDR3 sequences in the sample, over 7% were seen once. Sequenced here: CD4+ T cells sorted from PBMCs, sampled 5 days after the yellow fever booster vaccination. All receptors come from a man aged 30-40 years who received the YFV17D yellow fever vaccine. Both conserved end residues are part of each CDR3. The order of the fields is D gene, J gene, clone size, V gene, CDR3 DNA, CDR3 protein. The D gene is left open where the match is weak. The size of a clone is reported for some rows only, either as once, few or many, or as a class for expanded clones.

TRBD1 TRBJ1-1 few TRBV4-3 TGCGCCAGCAGCCAAGACGCAGGGGGAGACACTGAAGCTTTCTTT CASSQDAGGDTEAFF
- TRBJ2-7 - TRBV4-3 TGCGCCAGCAGCCAAGGCTGGAAGGGGGACTACGAGCAGTACTTC CASSQGWKGDYEQYF
- TRBJ2-5 few TRBV28 TGTGCCAGCAGTGTAGAGACCCAGTACTTC CASSVETQYF
TRBD1 TRBJ2-5 many TRBV7-2 TGTGCCAGCAGCCGCAACACCGGGACAGGGGCAGAGACCCAGTACTTC CASSRNTGTGAETQYF
TRBD1 TRBJ2-7 few TRBV5-1 TGCGCCAGCAGCTGGACAGGGGGATCCTACGAGCAGTACTTC CASSWTGGSYEQYF
TRBD1 TRBJ1-5 many TRBV20-1 TGCAGTGCTAGACGAGGACAGGGCACTCAGCCCCAGCATTTT CSARRGQGTQPQHF
TRBD2 TRBJ2-5 many TRBV11-1 TGTGCCAGCAGCTTAGCGCCGTACGGGACTAGCGTCCAAGAGACCCAGTACTTC CASSLAPYGTSVQETQYF
TRBD1 TRBJ2-1 few TRBV5-1 TGCGCCAGCAGCGCGATAGAACCGGGACAGGTCAACTTC CASSAIEPGQVNF
- TRBJ2-1 many TRBV18 TGTGCCAGCAAACCCAGCCTCGACTCCTACAATGAGCAGTTCTTC CASKPSLDSYNEQFF
- TRBJ2-1 many TRBV7-9 TGTGCCAGCAGCTTGGAAGGTGGAGGGGGTGAGTTCTTC CASSLEGGGGEFF
- TRBJ2-7 many TRBV27 TGTGCCAGCAGGGATGGGGGAGCCTACGAGCAGTACTTC CASRDGGAYEQYF
- TRBJ2-7 few TRBV5-1 TGCGCCAGCACCTATTTAGACAGCGGCAATCAAGAGCAGTACTTC CASTYLDSGNQEQYF
- TRBJ2-2 few TRBV18 TGTGCCAGCTCACCGGGCCTAGCAGCCGGGGAGCTGTTTTTT CASSPGLAAGELFF
- TRBJ2-5 many TRBV6-2/TRBV6-3 TGTGCCAGCAGTCGAAGGACTCGACTCAGGGAGACCCAGTACTTC CASSRRTRLRETQYF
- TRBJ1-2 - TRBV6-1 TGTGCCAGCAGCCGCCAGGGAGGAGAAGGCTACACCTTC CASSRQGGEGYTF
- TRBJ2-5 few TRBV20-1 TGCAGTGCTAGAAATAACCCCGACAGCCCTCCGTACTTC CSARNNPDSPPYF
TRBD2 TRBJ2-1 many TRBV24-1 TGTGCCACCAGTGACGCAAGCGGGAGTATGGGCCGGGTAAATGAGCAGTTCTTC CATSDASGSMGRVNEQFF
TRBD1 TRBJ2-7 - TRBV5-1 TGCGCCAGCAGCTCCGGACAGGGGGGTTCCTACGAGCAGTACTTC CASSSGQGGSYEQYF
TRBD1 TRBJ2-1 many TRBV9 TGTGCCAGCAGCCGGGACAGTTACAATGAGCAGTTCTTC CASSRDSYNEQFF
- TRBJ1-1 many TRBV3-1 TGTGCCAGCAGCCAAGCATCACAGAACACTGAAGCTTTCTTT CASSQASQNTEAFF
- TRBJ2-1 many TRBV10-3 TGTGCCATCAGTGACCAGAGCTCCTACAATGAGCAGTTCTTC CAISDQSSYNEQFF
TRBD2 TRBJ2-5 many TRBV27 TGTGCCAGCAGTTTTAATCGGGCTAGCGGGAGCCCTAAGGAGACCCAGTACTTC CASSFNRASGSPKETQYF
- TRBJ2-4 many TRBV7-2 TGTGCCAGCAGCTTGGGGGGCGCCAAAAACATTCAGTACTTC CASSLGGAKNIQYF
- TRBJ2-7 many TRBV7-9 TGTGCCAGCAGCCAGCCCGGGAGTTCCTACGAGCAGTACTTC CASSQPGSSYEQYF
TRBD1 TRBJ2-7 many TRBV9 TGTGCCAGCAGCGTAGAGACAGGGTCCAAGCAGTACTTC CASSVETGSKQYF
TRBD1 TRBJ2-7 many TRBV29-1 TGCAGCGTTGGGGGGACAGGGGTTGGCGAGCAGTACTTC CSVGGTGVGEQYF
- TRBJ2-1 many TRBV24-1 TGTGCCACCAGTGATCCACCACCCGGTGAGCAGTTCTTC CATSDPPPGEQFF
TRBD1 TRBJ2-7 few TRBV27 TGTGCCAGCAGTTTCCACTCGACAGGGGGACAAGTCTTC CASSFHSTGGQVF
TRBD1 TRBJ2-1 few TRBV20-1 TGCAGTGCTAGAAGGACAGGGGGCTTGGATGAGCAGTTCTTC CSARRTGGLDEQFF
- TRBJ1-2 many TRBV7-2 TGTGCCAGCAGCCCAGGGACGGTCTCCTATGGCTACACCTTC CASSPGTVSYGYTF
TRBD2 TRBJ2-3 many TRBV20-1 TGCAGTGCTCCTTGGGCTAGCGGGAGGACAGATACGCAGTATTTT CSAPWASGRTDTQYF
TRBD1 TRBJ2-6 - TRBV3-1 TGTGCCAGCAGAGCCTCCACAGGGGCGACCAATTCTGGGGCCAACGTCCTGACTTTC CASRASTGATNSGANVLTF
TRBD2 TRBJ2-7 many TRBV6-5 TGTGCCAGCAGTTTACCGGGGGGTAGATACGAGCAGTACTTC CASSLPGGRYEQYF
- TRBJ1-6 many TRBV19 TGTGCAGGAGGCTCGCGAGGATCACCCCTCCACTTT CAGGSRGSPLHF
- TRBJ1-3 many TRBV3-1 TGTGCCAGCAGATGGACAGCGGGAAACACCATATATTTT CASRWTAGNTIYF
TRBD2 TRBJ2-3 few TRBV20-1 TGCTGTGCTAGAGATCTAAGACTAGCCCACACAGATACGCAGTATTTT CCARDLRLAHTDTQYF
- TRBJ1-3 few TRBV5-5 TGTGCCAGCAGCTCAAATGCAGGAAACACCATATATTTT CASSSNAGNTIYF
TRBD1 TRBJ1-6 few TRBV5-1 TGCGCCAGCAGCCGCCCGGACAGGACCAATTCACCCCTCCACTTT CASSRPDRTNSPLHF
- TRBJ2-6 few TRBV11-2 TGTGCCAGCGCTCGGGTCGGGGCTTCGAAAGTCTCTGGGGCCAACGTCCTGACTTTC CASARVGASKVSGANVLTF
- TRBJ2-7 many TRBV20-1 TGCAGTGCTAGTGGTGGGACCTCCTACGAGCAGTACTTC CSASGGTSYEQYF
- TRBJ2-7 few TRBV6-2/TRBV6-3 TGTGCCAGCAGTCCCAAGGACTACGAGCAGTACTTC CASSPKDYEQYF
TRBD2 TRBJ2-7 many TRBV20-1 TGCAGTGCCAAGAGCGGGAGGGGTTCCTACGAGCAGTACTTC CSAKSGRGSYEQYF
- TRBJ2-7 many TRBV18 TGTGCCAGCTCACCAGCATTTTATGAGCAGTACTTC CASSPAFYEQYF
- TRBJ2-3 many TRBV20-1 TGCAGTGCTAGGAGAGGGGGGCCCACAGATACGCAGTATTTT CSARRGGPTDTQYF
- TRBJ2-7 - TRBV20-1 TGCAGTGCTAGACCCGGGGTCGGGGCCCAAAACTACGAGCAGTACTTC CSARPGVGAQNYEQYF
TRBD2 TRBJ2-1 once TRBV12-3/TRBV12-4 TGTACCTGCTGTTTTCGGTCTTCTAGCGGGAGTCTCCACAATGAGCAGTTCTTC CTCCFRSSSGSLHNEQFF
- TRBJ2-1 many TRBV28 TGTGCCAGCAGTGAAAGACAGCCCGGTAACAATGAGCAGTTCTTC CASSERQPGNNEQFF
TRBD2 TRBJ2-4 many TRBV28 TGTGCCAGCAGACTTAGCGGGAGTGGGAGAAACATTCAGTACTTC CASRLSGSGRNIQYF
- TRBJ2-7 many TRBV28 TGTGCCTCAAGGGGGACACTTTCCTACGAGCAGTACTTC CASRGTLSYEQYF